This TCR beta chain was found in a study of vaccination and CD4 T cells after COVID-19. Overall study results and limits: The great majority, 304 of 307 vaccine-specific clones, proved spike mono-reactive in convalescent patients.

A remark on this clonotype: Antigen unknown.

Treatment described: roughly nine-day PBMC culture with coronavirus spike peptide pools or control peptides (ViraFEST assay). From the unexposed donor, CD4+ T cells were collected ahead of the COVID-19 pandemic (2011-2018). Sequenced with the Oncomine TCR Beta short-read assay was DNA taken from cultured CD4+ T cells. Genomic DNA was drawn out of CD4+ T cells grown in culture. TCRdb processed the PCR reads anew with MiXCR; each CDR3 protein has one entry. Among some 8,900 distinct CDR3 sequences listed, about 41% were seen once. Germline V lookup: CDR1 SGDLS, CDR2 YYNGEE. The CDR3 length is 14 residues. With 1 base clipped from V and 8 bases from J, the junction kept 5 bases outside the gene matches.

The source is a human donor in good health. The sequencing sample was made of CD4+ T cells from blood, cultured in vitro. The chain uses TRBV9 and TRBJ1-2, with TRBD1 identical over 10 bases. DNA of the CDR3: TGTGCCAGCAGCGTAATGACAGGGGGCGCAGGCTACACCTTC. It is translated as CASSVMTGGAGYTF.